Each of the 16 T cell receptor beta chains below was sequenced from the same sample in a study of cytomegalovirus exposure and HLA in healthy donors. It was with 60 Vbeta and 13 Jbeta primers that the PCR ran. Profiled with immunoSEQ multiplex PCR; TCRdb holds only in-frame clones, not every one. This table has hundreds of thousands of clones, 60% to 85% appearing once. What was sequenced was PBMCs. The receptor set was obtained from a man aged 35 to 55 in good health and CMV-seronegative.

In this sample, this clone turned up once. This chain links TRBV19 with TRBJ1-3, with TRBD1 matching 11 bases. CDR1 is LNHDA and CDR2 is SQIVND in the germline V gene (reference sequence). V dropped 9 bases and J dropped 3; count of bases not matched to a gene: 4. This CDR3 comprises 14 residues. DNA of the CDR3: TGTGCCAGCAGGACAGGGGGCTTTGGAAACACCATATATTTT. It translates to CASRTGGFGNTIYF.

The V gene is TRBV7-9, the J gene TRBJ2-7; possible D gene TRBD2, 5 bases. CDR1 SEHNR and CDR2 FQNEAQ come from the germline V gene (reference sequence). With 4 bases removed from V and 3 bases from J, the gap between germline ends came to 13 bases. The CDR3 length is 14 residues. CDR3 amino acids: CASSSLDRDYEQYF. The DNA of the CDR3 is TGTGCCAGCAGCTCACTGGATCGGGACTACGAGCAGTACTTC.

Remarks on this clone: A read error may account for a junction end that differs from germline. Other DNA sequences from this sample encode an identical CDR3 as well. This chain's CDR3 is CASSLVALGRGDRGEQYF. The CDR3 DNA follows: TGTGCCAGTAGCTTAGTCGCCCTTGGCAGGGGTGACAGAGGGGAGCAGTACTTC. The rearrangement uses TRBV7-2 and TRBJ2-7; TRBD1 is a possible D gene (6 bases). CDR3 length equals 18 residues. Germline CDR1 and CDR2: SGHTA and FQGNSA. The entire variable domain, with the rest obtained from reference TRBV7-2 and TRBJ2-7, is as follows: GAGVSQSPSNKVTEKGKDVELRCDPISGHTALYWYRQSLGQGLEFLIYFQGNSAPDKSGLPSDRFSAERTGGSVSTLTIQRTQQEDSAVYLCASSLVALGRGDRGEQYFGPGTRLTVT.

The V call is TRBV19, the J call TRBJ2-5, with 9 bases that match TRBD2. CDR1 and CDR2 from the germline V gene are LNHDA and SQIVND (reference sequence). This CDR3 is 14 amino acids long. The V gene end was trimmed by 6 bases and the J gene end by 4 bases; junction bases not matched to a gene: 6. As DNA, the CDR3 is TGTGCCAGTAGCCCGGGACTAGCCGTAGAGACCCAGTACTTC. Amino acids: CASSPGLAVETQYF.

V is TRBV7-2 and J is TRBJ2-7; 9 nucleotides match TRBD2. V trimming: 5 bases; J trimming: 4 bases; junction bases outside the gene matches: 12. This CDR3 is built from 16 residues. Germline CDR1 and CDR2: SGHTA and FQGNSA. The CDR3 nucleotides are TGTGCCAGCAGCCAAGAGCGGGGGGCATACCTGTACGAGCAGTACTTC. It encodes CASSQERGAYLYEQYF.

CDR3 sequence reads: CASSPTAGLREQYF. CDR3 in DNA: TGCGCCAGCAGCCCTACCGCAGGCCTCCGCGAGCAGTACTTC. The rearrangement links TRBV5-1 to TRBJ2-7; D is unclear. Germline assignment: CDR1 SGHRS and CDR2 YFSETQ. V lost 4 bases and J 6 bases, leaving 17 bases between the germline ends. CDR3 length: 14 residues. The full variable domain, completed using reference TRBV5-1 and TRBJ2-7, is KAGVTQTPRYLIKTRGQQVTLSCSPISGHRSVSWYQQTPGQGLQFLFEYFSETQRNKGNFPGRFSGRQFSNSRSEMNVSTLELGDSALYLCASSPTAGLREQYFGPGTRLTVT.

This chain uses TRBV10-3 with TRBJ2-7, with 9 bases identical to TRBD1. CDR3 length: 14 residues. V shed 4 bases and J 3 bases; nucleotides not matched to a gene: 4. CDR1 and CDR2 from the germline V gene are ENHRY and SYGVKD. The CDR3 protein is CAISGTGANYEQYF. The CDR3 DNA reads as TGTGCCATCAGTGGGACAGGGGCGAACTACGAGCAGTACTTC.

V is TRBV6-6 and J is TRBJ2-5; 7 nucleotides match TRBD1. TRBJ2-7 explains the end of the DNA better; the J call may be wrong. Germline V gene lookup returns CDR1 MNHNY and CDR2 SVGAGI (reference sequence). The CDR3 contains 16 residues. The CDR3 DNA reads TGTGCCAGCAGCCTAAGGTCTTCAGGGGGCTCCTACGAGCAGTACTTC. As protein: CASSLRSSGGSYEQYF.

V usage is TRBV28 and J usage is TRBJ2-3; 9 bases line up with TRBD2. Trimming cost V 6 bases and J 0 bases; bases outside gene matches: 19. CDR1 is MDHEN, CDR2 SYDVKM, per germline. The CDR3 extends over 20 amino acids. CDR3 nucleotides: TGTGCCAGCAGCCCATCCGTGATAGCGGGAGAGTTATCTAGCACAGATACGCAGTATTTT. It codes for CASSPSVIAGELSSTDTQYF.

This sequence joins TRBV5-1 and TRBJ2-1; 7 bases are shared with TRBD1. V was clipped by 0 bases and J by 8 bases; unmatched bases: 8. This CDR3 region has 15 residues. Germline CDR1 SGHRS, CDR2 YFSETQ. CDR3: CASSLGTGTIHEQFF. The DNA for the CDR3 is TGCGCCAGCAGCTTGGGGACAGGCACAATCCATGAGCAGTTCTTC.

The chain joins TRBV16 to TRBJ1-1, with a weak D call TRBD1 (5 bases). The V end was cut by 4 bases, the J end by 5 bases, with 17 bases between. The CDR3 length is 15 residues. Germline lookup yields CDR1 KGHSY and CDR2 FQNENV. CDR3 DNA sequence: TGTGCCAGCAGCCTGAGGTCAGGGTTGGGTACTGAAGCTTTCTTT. Protein product: CASSLRSGLGTEAFF.

The V call is TRBV5-1, the J call TRBJ2-1, with D uncertain. The CDR3 is 12 amino acids. Germline values: CDR1 SGHRS, CDR2 YFSETQ. V gave up 0 bases and J gave up 12 bases, with 10 bases separating them. This CDR3 reads CASSLGVSGQFF. CDR3 nucleotide sequence: TGCGCCAGCAGCTTGGGGGTGTCGGGGCAGTTCTTC.

This clone was counted between two and nine times. This chain connects TRBV27 to TRBJ2-7, with D maybe TRBD1 (5 bases). CDR3 length: 15 amino acids. The V end lost 5 bases, the J end lost 3 bases, and 17 bases lay between the germline ends. Germline V lookup: CDR1 MNHEY, CDR2 SMNVEV (reference sequence). In DNA, the CDR3 is TGTGCCAGCAGTCTTTCAGTAGGGGCCAACTACGAGCAGTACTTC. Amino acids: CASSLSVGANYEQYF.

The CDR3 sequence is CASTLSGGFGYNEQFF. In DNA, the CDR3 is TGTGCCAGCACCCTTAGCGGGGGATTCGGGTACAATGAGCAGTTCTTC. The chain couples TRBV2 to TRBJ2-1; TRBD2 matches at 9 bases. Trimming took 7 bases from V and 4 from J; bases not matched to a gene: 11. The germline V gene encodes CDR1 SNHLY and CDR2 FYNNEI. The CDR3 covers 16 residues.

The chain carries TRBV11-2 and TRBJ2-7; TRBD2 agrees at 9 bases. CDR1 SGHAT and CDR2 FQNNGV come from the germline V gene. V gave up 1 base and J gave up 4 bases; unmatched junction bases: 8. This CDR3 is 16 amino acids long. CDR3 region: CASSLARASGMYEQYF. The CDR3 DNA sequence: TGTGCCAGCAGCTTAGCTCGCGCTAGCGGGATGTACGAGCAGTACTTC.

The rearrangement links TRBV13 to TRBJ2-1; D gene uncertain. The CDR3 has 12 amino acids. In germline, CDR1 is PRHDT, CDR2 FYEKMQ (reference sequence). Trimming shortened V by 3 bases and J by 9 bases, and 9 bases separated the two germline ends. CDR3 bases: TGTGCCAGCAGCTTTTCTCCCGGTGAGCAGTTCTTC. Translated: CASSFSPGEQFF.